Listed below are T cell receptor beta chains from one sample, sequenced in a study of T cell responses to AZD1222 COVID-19 vaccine. Using immunoSEQ multiplex PCR, the repertoire was profiled, and TCRdb retains in-frame clones only, with some absent. The sample shows about 120,000 clones, about 90% of them seen only once. The source was peripheral blood, collected on day 0 of AZD1222 vaccination. Receptors were obtained from an adult in good health. The CDR3 runs from the conserved cysteine through the conserved F or W. The D gene is left open where the match is weak. Only some rows state a clone size, as once, few, many or a class for expanded clones.

clone_size	v_call	d_call	j_call	cdr3_aa	cdr3_nt
-	TRBV7-9	-	TRBJ2-1	CASRWMEPGVSEQFF	TGTGCCAGCAGGTGGATGGAGCCAGGGGTGAGTGAGCAGTTCTTC
-	TRBV23-1	TRBD1	TRBJ2-5	CASSQSGTVMYQETQYF	TGCGCCAGCAGTCAATCAGGGACAGTGATGTACCAAGAGACCCAGTACTTC
-	TRBV9	-	TRBJ1-2	CASSVGGAYGYTF	TGTGCCAGCAGCGTAGGGGGGGCCTATGGCTACACCTTC
-	TRBV12-3/TRBV12-4	-	TRBJ2-1	CASSLGEEQFF	TGTGCCAGCAGTTTGGGCGAGGAGCAGTTCTTC
once	TRBV9	-	TRBJ1-3	CASSPDRNSGNTIYF	TGTGCCAGCAGCCCCGACCGCAACTCTGGAAACACCATATATTTT
-	TRBV6-1	TRBD1	TRBJ1-6	CASSEETGGGSPLHF	TGTGCCAGCAGTGAAGAAACAGGGGGGGGTTCACCCCTCCACTTT
once	TRBV28	TRBD1	TRBJ2-2	CASSSPGTGLGDTGELFF	TGTGCCAGCAGTTCCCCCGGGACAGGGCTCGGTGACACCGGGGAGCTGTTTTTT
-	TRBV19	-	TRBJ2-1	CASSRILSSYNEQFF	TGTGCCAGTAGTAGGATACTTAGCTCCTACAATGAGCAGTTCTTC
-	TRBV5-4	TRBD1	TRBJ1-6	CASSLGEGAKRNSPLHF	TGTGCCAGCAGCTTGGGAGAGGGGGCGAAGCGAAATTCACCCCTCCACTTT
-	TRBV4-1	TRBD1	TRBJ1-5	CASSDAGGRGQPQHF	TGCGCCAGCAGCGATGCAGGGGGACGAGGACAGCCCCAGCATTTT
-	TRBV20-1	-	TRBJ1-2	CSPLGGYTF	TGCAGCCCCCTGGGGGGCTACACCTTC
-	TRBV7-2	-	TRBJ2-7	CASSLALRDPPVHEQYF	TGTGCCAGCAGCTTGGCGTTACGGGACCCACCTGTGCACGAGCAGTACTTC
-	TRBV3-1/TRBV3-2	-	TRBJ2-5	CASSPSGLTRQTQYF	TGTGCCAGCAGCCCTTCCGGACTAACAAGGCAGACCCAGTACTTC
-	TRBV14	TRBD2	TRBJ2-3	CASSRLAGGTDTQYF	TGTGCCAGCAGCCGTCTAGCGGGAGGCACAGATACGCAGTATTTT
-	TRBV6-1	-	TRBJ1-5	CASSERAGGNQPQHF	TGTGCCAGCAGTGAAAGGGCAGGGGGCAATCAGCCCCAGCATTTT
-	TRBV7-3	TRBD1	TRBJ2-1	CASSHTGTGANEQFF	TGTGCCAGCAGCCACACCGGGACAGGGGCCAATGAGCAGTTCTTC
medium-sized	TRBV11-2	TRBD1	TRBJ1-6	CASSLYRQGDSPLHF	TGTGCCAGCAGCCTCTACCGACAGGGCGATTCACCCCTCCACTTT
-	TRBV6-5	-	TRBJ1-5	CASSSPGGYSNQPQHF	TGTGCCAGCAGTTCACCTGGGGGGTATAGCAATCAGCCCCAGCATTTT
-	TRBV5-1	-	TRBJ1-1	CASSLEAGPLTEAFF	TGCGCCAGCAGCTTGGAGGCAGGGCCGCTTACTGAAGCTTTCTTT
-	TRBV28	TRBD1	TRBJ1-3	CASSSTGVVGDTIYF	TGTGCCAGCAGTTCTACAGGGGTGGTTGGAGACACCATATATTTT
-	TRBV6-2/TRBV6-3	-	TRBJ1-5	CASSYPRRGQPQHF	TGTGCCAGCAGTTACCCCCGACGGGGGCAGCCCCAGCATTTT
once	TRBV7-2	-	TRBJ2-1	CASQEQNEQFF	TGTGCCTCCCAGGAGCAGAATGAGCAGTTCTTC
-	TRBV3-1/TRBV3-2	TRBD2	TRBJ2-3	CASSLTAGYATDTQYF	TGTGCCAGCAGTCTGACAGCGGGGTATGCCACAGATACGCAGTATTTT
many	TRBV7-3	-	TRBJ1-3	CASSLNPRSAGNTIYF	TGTGCCAGCAGCTTAAATCCCAGGAGCGCTGGAAACACCATATATTTT
-	TRBV3-1/TRBV3-2	-	TRBJ1-3	CASSVSGPDTIYF	TGTGCCAGCAGCGTCTCCGGCCCGGACACCATATATTTT
-	TRBV20-1	-	TRBJ2-5	CSASAPLGHSETQYF	TGCAGTGCTAGTGCCCCTCTAGGACATTCGGAGACCCAGTACTTC
-	TRBV30	TRBD1	TRBJ1-4	CAWSPDRAHEKLFF	TGTGCCTGGAGTCCGGACAGGGCACATGAAAAACTGTTTTTT
-	TRBV4-1	TRBD2	TRBJ2-5	CASSQASSGIGETQYF	TGCGCCAGCAGCCAAGCGTCTAGCGGGATCGGGGAGACCCAGTACTTC
-	TRBV9	-	TRBJ1-6	CASSVGTYNSPLHF	TGTGCCAGCAGCGTGGGAACTTATAATTCACCCCTCCACTTT
-	TRBV7-6	-	TRBJ1-5	CASSLGPRGRGNQPQHF	TGTGCCAGCAGCTTAGGACCCAGGGGCCGGGGCAATCAGCCCCAGCATTTT
-	TRBV7-2	-	TRBJ1-2	CASSPSLRTYGYTF	TGTGCCAGCAGCCCCTCCCTACGGACCTATGGCTACACCTTC
-	TRBV19	TRBD1	TRBJ2-1	CASSNRDSSYNEQFF	TGTGCCAGTAGTAACCGGGACAGCTCCTACAATGAGCAGTTCTTC
-	TRBV27	-	TRBJ2-3	CASSLSYTSTDTQYF	TGTGCCAGCAGTTTATCGTATACTAGCACAGATACGCAGTATTTT
-	TRBV12-3/TRBV12-4	-	TRBJ1-1	CASSLNGGTEAFF	TGTGCCAGCAGTTTGAATGGGGGGACTGAAGCTTTCTTT
-	TRBV5-6	-	TRBJ1-1	CASSLAPGHPAGEAFF	TGTGCCAGCAGCTTGGCACCGGGACATCCCGCCGGGGAAGCTTTCTTT
-	TRBV7-9	TRBD1	TRBJ1-2	CASSRDRVFNYGYTF	TGTGCCAGCAGCAGGGACAGAGTATTTAACTATGGCTACACCTTC
-	TRBV9	-	TRBJ1-1	CASSVGPDNTEAFF	TGTGCCAGCAGCGTAGGGCCAGACAACACTGAAGCTTTCTTT
-	TRBV24-1	-	TRBJ1-1	CATSDSGTTNTEAFF	TGTGCCACCAGTGATTCCGGGACAACTAACACTGAAGCTTTCTTT
-	TRBV28	-	TRBJ2-2	CASYSPMAGHQAGELFF	TGTGCCAGCTATTCGCCCATGGCAGGTCATCAGGCCGGGGAGCTGTTTTTT
-	TRBV5-5	TRBD1	TRBJ2-7	CASSFSLTGKAYEQYF	TGTGCCAGCAGCTTTTCTCTGACAGGGAAGGCCTACGAGCAGTACTTC